This TCR beta chain was found in a study of cytomegalovirus exposure and HLA in healthy donors. Study-level results: Both high specificity and high sensitivity reportedly marked the classifier's diagnosis of cytomegalovirus status.

Vbeta (60) and Jbeta (13) primers were used in the PCR. The protocol was immunoSEQ multiplex PCR, while the TCRdb copy is restricted to in-frame clones and leaves out a portion. The sample yields about 140,000 clones, about 74% seen once. CDR1 and CDR2 (germline): SGHNT, YYREEE (reference sequence). The CDR3 loop spans 15 amino acids. V lost 0 bases to trimming and J lost 4 bases; unmatched junction nucleotides: 5. As for this clone: The antigen is unknown.

The sequence derives from a woman between 45 and 65 years old in good health and CMV-seronegative. The chain has TRBV5-4 and TRBJ1-2, with 8 bases matching TRBD1. Sequenced input: PBMCs. CDR3 sequence: CASSLVDRAVYGYTF. For the CDR3, the DNA is TGTGCCAGCAGCTTGGTGGACAGGGCGGTCTATGGCTACACCTTC.